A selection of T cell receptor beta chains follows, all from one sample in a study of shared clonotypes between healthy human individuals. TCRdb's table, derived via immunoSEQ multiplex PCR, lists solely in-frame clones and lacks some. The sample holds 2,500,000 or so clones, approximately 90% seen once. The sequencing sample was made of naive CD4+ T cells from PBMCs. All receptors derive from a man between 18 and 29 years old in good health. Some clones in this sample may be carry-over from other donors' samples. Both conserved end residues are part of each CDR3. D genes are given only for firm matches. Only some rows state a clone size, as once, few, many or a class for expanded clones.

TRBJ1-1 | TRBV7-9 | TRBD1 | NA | CASSHRPGGKVNTEAFF | TGTGCCAGCAGCCATAGACCAGGGGGAAAGGTGAACACTGAAGCTTTCTTT
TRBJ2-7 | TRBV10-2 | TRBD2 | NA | CASSEAAGGTYEQYF | TGCGCCAGCAGTGAAGCGGCGGGAGGGACCTACGAGCAGTACTTC
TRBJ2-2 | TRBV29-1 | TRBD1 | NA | CSVSGQGAWDTGELFF | TGCAGCGTTTCTGGACAGGGGGCATGGGACACCGGGGAGCTGTTTTTT
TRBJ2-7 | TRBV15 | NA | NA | CATSRGTGSSYEQYF | TGTGCCACCAGCAGAGGCACGGGGAGCTCCTACGAGCAGTACTTC
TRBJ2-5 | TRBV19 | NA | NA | CASSTGVFRTVLPETQYF | TGTGCCAGTAGCACCGGGGTTTTTAGGACAGTCCTCCCTGAGACCCAGTACTTC
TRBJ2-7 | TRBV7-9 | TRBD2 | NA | CASSLGLAGGLDYEQYF | TGTGCCAGCAGCCTGGGACTAGCGGGAGGCCTCGACTACGAGCAGTACTTC
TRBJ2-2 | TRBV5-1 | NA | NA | CASSLETSASGTGELFF | TGCGCCAGCAGCTTGGAAACCAGCGCATCGGGCACCGGGGAGCTGTTTTTT
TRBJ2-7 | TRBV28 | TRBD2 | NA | CASRLSLLAGPYEQYF | TGTGCCAGCAGGCTTAGCCTACTAGCGGGACCCTACGAGCAGTACTTC
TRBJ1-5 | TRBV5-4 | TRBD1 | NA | CASSLGPQGGNQPQHF | TGTGCCAGCAGCTTGGGACCTCAGGGGGGTAATCAGCCCCAGCATTTT
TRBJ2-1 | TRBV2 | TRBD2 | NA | CASSELGLAGATEQFF | TGTGCCAGCAGTGAACTGGGGCTAGCGGGAGCCACTGAGCAGTTCTTC
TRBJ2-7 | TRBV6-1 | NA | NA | CASSEAQAALYEQYF | TGTGCCAGCAGTGAAGCGCAAGCGGCCCTTTACGAGCAGTACTTC
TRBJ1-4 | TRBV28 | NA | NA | CASSPGRPEKLFF | TGTGCCAGCAGTCCAGGACGGCCTGAAAAACTGTTTTTT
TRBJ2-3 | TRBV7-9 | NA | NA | CASSPLWGPGTDTQYF | TGTGCCAGCAGCCCTCTTTGGGGGCCTGGCACAGATACGCAGTATTTT
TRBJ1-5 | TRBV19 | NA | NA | CASRLTYGQKYSNQPQHF | TGTGCCAGTAGGCTTACATATGGACAGAAATATAGCAATCAGCCCCAGCATTTT
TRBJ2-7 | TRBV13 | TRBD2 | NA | CASSLKRGYEQYF | TGTGCCAGCAGCCTAAAGCGGGGGTACGAGCAGTACTTC
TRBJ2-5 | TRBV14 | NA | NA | CASSQLSYQETQYF | TGTGCCAGCAGCCAGTTAAGTTACCAAGAGACCCAGTACTTC
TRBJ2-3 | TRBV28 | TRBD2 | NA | CASSFGLAGGPYTDTQYF | TGTGCCAGCAGTTTTGGGCTAGCGGGAGGGCCATACACAGATACGCAGTATTTT
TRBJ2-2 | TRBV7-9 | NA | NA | CASSRAPPNTGELFF | TGTGCCAGCTCCCGGGCACCACCGAACACCGGGGAGCTGTTTTTT
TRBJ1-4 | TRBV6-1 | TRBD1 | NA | CASTPGTGSEKLFF | TGTGCCAGCACCCCCGGGACAGGGAGTGAAAAACTGTTTTTT
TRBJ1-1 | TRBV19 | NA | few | CASSIGTGNTEAFF | TGTGCCAGTAGTATCGGAACGGGGAACACTGAAGCTTTCTTT
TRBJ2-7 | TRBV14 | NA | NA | CASSLGYEQYF | TGTGCCAGCAGCCTAGGTTACGAGCAGTACTTC
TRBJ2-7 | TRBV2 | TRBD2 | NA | CASSEGGAGGSYEQYF | TGTGCCAGCAGTGAAGGTGGAGCGGGAGGGAGTTACGAGCAGTACTTC
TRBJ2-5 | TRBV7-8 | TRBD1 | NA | CASSPQGVTVEGETQYF | TGTGCCAGCAGCCCGCAGGGGGTCACCGTTGAGGGAGAGACCCAGTACTTC
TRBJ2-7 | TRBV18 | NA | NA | CASSPGLTSYEQYF | TGTGCCAGCTCACCGGGACTGACTTCCTACGAGCAGTACTTC
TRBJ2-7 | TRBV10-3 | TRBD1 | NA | CAISESRQGAYEQYF | TGTGCCATCAGTGAGTCGAGGCAGGGGGCCTACGAGCAGTACTTC
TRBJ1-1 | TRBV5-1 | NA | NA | CASSLTEGFAEAFF | TGCGCCAGCAGCTTAACTGAGGGATTCGCTGAAGCTTTCTTT
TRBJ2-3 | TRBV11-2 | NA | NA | CASSPHRDLPDTQYF | TGTGCCAGCAGCCCGCACCGGGACCTGCCAGATACGCAGTATTTT
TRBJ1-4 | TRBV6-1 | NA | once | CASSEVRVGVEKLFF | TGTGCCAGCAGTGAAGTCAGGGTAGGAGTTGAAAAACTGTTTTTT
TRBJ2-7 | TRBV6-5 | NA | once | CASQRTVNYEQYF | TGTGCCAGCCAAAGGACAGTTAACTACGAGCAGTACTTC
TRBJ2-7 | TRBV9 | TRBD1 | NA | CASSVAGQGIYEQYF | TGTGCCAGCAGCGTAGCGGGACAGGGGATATACGAGCAGTACTTC
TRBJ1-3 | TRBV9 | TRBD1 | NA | CASSVGQGKDTIYF | TGTGCCAGCAGCGTTGGACAGGGGAAGGACACCATATATTTT
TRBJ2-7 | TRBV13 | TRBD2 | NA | CASSFKRDFLYEQYF | TGTGCCAGCAGCTTTAAGCGGGACTTTCTCTACGAGCAGTACTTC
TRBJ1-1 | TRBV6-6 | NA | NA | CASKGWDTEAFF | TGTGCCAGCAAAGGGTGGGACACTGAAGCTTTCTTT
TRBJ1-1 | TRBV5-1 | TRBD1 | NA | CASSETGGIRAFF | TGCGCCAGCAGCGAGACAGGGGGCATTCGAGCTTTCTTT
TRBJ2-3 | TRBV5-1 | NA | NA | CASSHGSGVADTQYF | TGCGCCAGCAGCCACGGTAGTGGGGTGGCAGATACGCAGTATTTT
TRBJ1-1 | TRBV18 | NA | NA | CASSPPRDTPEAFF | TGTGCCAGCTCACCACCGCGAGACACTCCTGAAGCTTTCTTT
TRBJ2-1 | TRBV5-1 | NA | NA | CASSLGGTASNEQFF | TGCGCCAGCAGCTTGGGCGGTACCGCCTCCAATGAGCAGTTCTTC
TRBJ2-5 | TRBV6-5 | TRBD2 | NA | CASSYWGTTQEPQYF | TGTGCCAGCAGTTATTGGGGGACTACCCAAGAGCCCCAGTACTTC
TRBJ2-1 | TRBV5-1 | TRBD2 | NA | CASSLGLAIFDEQFF | TGCGCCAGCAGCCTCGGACTAGCGATATTCGATGAGCAGTTCTTC
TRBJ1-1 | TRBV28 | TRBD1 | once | CASSISGGVDTEAFF | TGTGCCAGCAGTATCTCAGGGGGGGTGGACACTGAAGCTTTCTTT
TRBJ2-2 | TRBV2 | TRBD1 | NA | CASSKRQGASTGELFF | TGTGCCAGCAGTAAACGACAGGGGGCGAGTACCGGGGAGCTGTTTTTT
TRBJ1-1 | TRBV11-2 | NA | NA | CASSFRVGRRNTEAFF | TGTGCCAGCAGCTTTAGGGTTGGGAGACGGAACACTGAAGCTTTCTTT
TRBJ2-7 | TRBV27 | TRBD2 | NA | CASSSFGTRGTYEQYF | TGTGCCAGCAGTTCGTTCGGGACTAGGGGGACCTACGAGCAGTACTTC
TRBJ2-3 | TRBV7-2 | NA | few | CASSLEWTPQRPPGDTQYF | TGTGCCAGCAGCTTAGAATGGACCCCACAGAGGCCACCGGGTGATACGCAGTATTTT
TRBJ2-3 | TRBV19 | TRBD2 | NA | CASSTRTSSDTQYF | TGTGCCAGTAGTACCCGGACTAGTTCAGATACGCAGTATTTT
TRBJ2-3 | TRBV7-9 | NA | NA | CASSLGGRQGTDTQYF | TGTGCCAGCAGCTTAGGGGGTCGGCAGGGGACAGATACGCAGTATTTT
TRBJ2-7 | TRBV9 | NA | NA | CASSVEQGASEQYF | TGTGCCAGCAGCGTAGAACAAGGGGCAAGCGAGCAGTACTTC
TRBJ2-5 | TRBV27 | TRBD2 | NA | CASRSLMRKREKTVQETQYF | TGTGCCAGCAGATCCCTTATGAGAAAGCGGGAGAAGACGGTCCAAGAGACCCAGTACTTC
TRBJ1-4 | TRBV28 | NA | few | CASSSGNEKLFF | TGTGCCAGCAGTTCCGGGAATGAAAAACTGTTTTTT
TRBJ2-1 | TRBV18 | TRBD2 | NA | CASSPGLAPSYNEQFF | TGTGCCAGCTCACCTGGACTAGCCCCTTCCTACAATGAGCAGTTCTTC